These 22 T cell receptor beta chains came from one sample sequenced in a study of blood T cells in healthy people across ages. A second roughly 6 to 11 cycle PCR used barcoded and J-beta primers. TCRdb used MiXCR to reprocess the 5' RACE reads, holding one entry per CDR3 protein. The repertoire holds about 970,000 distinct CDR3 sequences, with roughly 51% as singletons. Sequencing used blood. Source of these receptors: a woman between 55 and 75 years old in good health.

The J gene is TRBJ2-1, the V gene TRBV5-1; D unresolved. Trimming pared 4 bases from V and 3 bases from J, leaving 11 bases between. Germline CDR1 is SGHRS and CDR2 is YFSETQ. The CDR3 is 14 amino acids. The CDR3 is CASSVALVYNEQFF. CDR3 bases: TGCGCCAGCAGCGTGGCCTTGGTCTACAATGAGCAGTTCTTC.

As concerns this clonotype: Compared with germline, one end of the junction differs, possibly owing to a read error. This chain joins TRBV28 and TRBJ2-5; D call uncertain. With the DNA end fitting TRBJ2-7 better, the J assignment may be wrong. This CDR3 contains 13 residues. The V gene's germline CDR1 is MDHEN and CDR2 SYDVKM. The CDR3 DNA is TGTGCCAGTAGTTCGGACCCAGCCTACGAGCAGTACTTC. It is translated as CASSSDPAYEQYF.

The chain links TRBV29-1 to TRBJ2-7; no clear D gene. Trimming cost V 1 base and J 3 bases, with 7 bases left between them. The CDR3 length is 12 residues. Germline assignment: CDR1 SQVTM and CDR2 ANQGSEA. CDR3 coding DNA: TGCAGCGTTGAAGTCGGCGTCTACGAGCAGTACTTC. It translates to CSVEVGVYEQYF.

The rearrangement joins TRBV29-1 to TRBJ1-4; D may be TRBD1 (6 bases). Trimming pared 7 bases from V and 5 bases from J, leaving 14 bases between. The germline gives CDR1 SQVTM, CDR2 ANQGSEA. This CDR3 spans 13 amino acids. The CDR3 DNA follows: TGCAGCGGGGTCGGGGGCGTCAATGAAAAACTGTTTTTT. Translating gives CSGVGGVNEKLFF.

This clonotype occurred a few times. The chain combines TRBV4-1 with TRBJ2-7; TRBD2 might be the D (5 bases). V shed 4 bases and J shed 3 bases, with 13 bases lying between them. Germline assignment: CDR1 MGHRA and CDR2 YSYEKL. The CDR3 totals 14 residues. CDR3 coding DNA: TGCGCCAGCAGCCCCAGGTTCGGGGACTACGAGCAGTACTTC. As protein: CASSPRFGDYEQYF.

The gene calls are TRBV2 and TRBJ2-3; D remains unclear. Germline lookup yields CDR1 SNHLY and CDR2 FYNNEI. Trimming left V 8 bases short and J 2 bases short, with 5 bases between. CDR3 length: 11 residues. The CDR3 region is CASGITDTQYF. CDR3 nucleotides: TGTGCCAGCGGGATCACAGATACGCAGTATTTT.

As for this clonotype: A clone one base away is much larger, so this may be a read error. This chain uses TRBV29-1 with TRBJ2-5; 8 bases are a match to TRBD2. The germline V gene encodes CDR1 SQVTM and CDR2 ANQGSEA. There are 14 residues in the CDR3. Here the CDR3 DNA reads TGCAGCGCTGAACTAGCGGAACTTCCGGAGACCCAGTACTTC. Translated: CSAELAELPETQYF.

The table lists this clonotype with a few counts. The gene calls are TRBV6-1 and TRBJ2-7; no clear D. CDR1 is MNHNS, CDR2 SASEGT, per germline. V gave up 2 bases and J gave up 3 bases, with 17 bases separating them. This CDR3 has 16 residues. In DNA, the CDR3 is TGTGCCAGCAGTGAACGGTGGCCTAACCCCTTCTACGAGCAGTACTTC. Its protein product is CASSERWPNPFYEQYF.

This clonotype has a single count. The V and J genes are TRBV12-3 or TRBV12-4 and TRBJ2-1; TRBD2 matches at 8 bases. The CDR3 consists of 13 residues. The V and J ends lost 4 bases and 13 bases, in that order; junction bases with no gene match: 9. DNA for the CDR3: TGTGCCAGCAGTTCCGGGACTAGGCTCCGCCAGTTCTTC. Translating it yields CASSSGTRLRQFF.

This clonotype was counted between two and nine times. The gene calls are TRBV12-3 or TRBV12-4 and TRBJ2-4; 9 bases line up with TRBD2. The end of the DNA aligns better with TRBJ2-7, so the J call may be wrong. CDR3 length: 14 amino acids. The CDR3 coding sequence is TGTGCCAGCAACCGAGCGGGAGGAAGCGACGAGCAGTACTTC. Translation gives CASNRAGGSDEQYF.

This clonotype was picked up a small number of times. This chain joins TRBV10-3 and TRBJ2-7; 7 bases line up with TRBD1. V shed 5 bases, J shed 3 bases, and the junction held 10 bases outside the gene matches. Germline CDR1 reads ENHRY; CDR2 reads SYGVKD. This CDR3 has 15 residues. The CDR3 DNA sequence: TGTGCCATCAGTCAACCCGGGACAGAATTCTACGAGCAGTACTTC. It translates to CAISQPGTEFYEQYF.

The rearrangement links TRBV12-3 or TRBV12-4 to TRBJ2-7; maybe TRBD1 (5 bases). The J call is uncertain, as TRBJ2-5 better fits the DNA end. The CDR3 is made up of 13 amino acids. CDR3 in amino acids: CASSLLGQGTQYF. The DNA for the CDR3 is TGTGCCAGCAGTTTATTGGGGCAGGGGACCCAGTACTTC.

DNA for the CDR3: TGCAGTGCTAGAGGCTTCGACCCCTACGAGCAGTACTTC. This gives the protein CSARGFDPYEQYF. The V and J genes are TRBV20-1 and TRBJ2-4, with D unclear. The DNA matches TRBJ2-7 better at its end, which makes the J call doubtful. The germline CDR1 and CDR2 sequences are DFQATT and SNEGSKA (reference sequence). The CDR3 sequence is 13 residues long.

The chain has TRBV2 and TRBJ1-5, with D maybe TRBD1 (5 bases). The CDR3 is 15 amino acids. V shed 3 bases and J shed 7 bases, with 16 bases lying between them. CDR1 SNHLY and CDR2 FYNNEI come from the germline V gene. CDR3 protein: CASSEDQGNRQPQHF. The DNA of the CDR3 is TGTGCCAGCAGTGAGGACCAGGGAAATCGGCAGCCCCAGCATTTT.

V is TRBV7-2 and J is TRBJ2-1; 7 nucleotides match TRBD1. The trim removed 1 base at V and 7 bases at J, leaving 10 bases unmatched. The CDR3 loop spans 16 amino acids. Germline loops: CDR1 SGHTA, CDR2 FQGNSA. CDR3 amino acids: CASSLVFGQVLNEQFF. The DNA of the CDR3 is TGTGCCAGCAGCTTAGTATTCGGACAGGTCTTGAATGAGCAGTTCTTC.

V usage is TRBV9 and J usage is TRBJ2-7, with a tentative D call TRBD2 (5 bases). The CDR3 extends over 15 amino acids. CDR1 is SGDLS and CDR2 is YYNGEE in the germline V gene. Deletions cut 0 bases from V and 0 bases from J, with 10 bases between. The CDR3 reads CASSVATGSSYEQYF. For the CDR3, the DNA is TGTGCCAGCAGCGTAGCTACGGGGAGCTCCTACGAGCAGTACTTC.

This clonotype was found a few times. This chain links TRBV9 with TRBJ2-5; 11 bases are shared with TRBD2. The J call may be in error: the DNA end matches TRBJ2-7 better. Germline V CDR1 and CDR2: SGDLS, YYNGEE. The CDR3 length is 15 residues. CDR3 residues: CASSGLGGLAAEQYF. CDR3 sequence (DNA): TGTGCCAGCAGCGGTCTGGGGGGACTAGCGGCCGAGCAGTACTTC.

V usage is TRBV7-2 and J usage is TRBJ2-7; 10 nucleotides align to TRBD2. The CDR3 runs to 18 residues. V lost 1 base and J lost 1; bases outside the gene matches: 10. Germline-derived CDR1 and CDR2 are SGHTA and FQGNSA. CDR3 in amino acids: CASSLDRSGRAKSYEQYF. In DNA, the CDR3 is TGTGCCAGCAGCTTAGATCGGAGCGGGAGGGCCAAATCCTACGAGCAGTACTTC.

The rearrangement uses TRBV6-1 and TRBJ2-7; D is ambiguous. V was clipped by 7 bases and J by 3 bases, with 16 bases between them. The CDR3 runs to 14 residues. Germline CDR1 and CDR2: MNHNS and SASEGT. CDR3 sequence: CASTPSQDHYEQYF. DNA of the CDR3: TGTGCCAGCACTCCCTCTCAGGATCACTACGAGCAGTACTTC.

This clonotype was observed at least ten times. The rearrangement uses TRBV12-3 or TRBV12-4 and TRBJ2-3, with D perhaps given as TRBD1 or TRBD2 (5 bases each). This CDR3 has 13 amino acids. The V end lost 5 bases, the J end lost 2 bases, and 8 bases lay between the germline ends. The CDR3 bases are TGTGCCAGCAGTCGGGGCTCCACAGATACGCAGTATTTT. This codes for CASSRGSTDTQYF.

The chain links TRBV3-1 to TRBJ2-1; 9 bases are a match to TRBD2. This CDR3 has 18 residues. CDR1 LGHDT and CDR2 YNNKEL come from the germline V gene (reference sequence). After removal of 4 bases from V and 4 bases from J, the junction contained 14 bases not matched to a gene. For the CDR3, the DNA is TGTGCCAGCAGCCTACTGACACCGACTAGCGGATCTTACAATGAGCAGTTCTTC. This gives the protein CASSLLTPTSGSYNEQFF.

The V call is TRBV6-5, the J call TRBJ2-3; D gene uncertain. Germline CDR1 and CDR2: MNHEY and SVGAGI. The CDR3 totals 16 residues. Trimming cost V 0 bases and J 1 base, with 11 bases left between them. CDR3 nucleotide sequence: TGTGCCAGCAGTTACTCAGCCGAACCCGGCACAGATACGCAGTATTTT. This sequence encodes CASSYSAEPGTDTQYF.